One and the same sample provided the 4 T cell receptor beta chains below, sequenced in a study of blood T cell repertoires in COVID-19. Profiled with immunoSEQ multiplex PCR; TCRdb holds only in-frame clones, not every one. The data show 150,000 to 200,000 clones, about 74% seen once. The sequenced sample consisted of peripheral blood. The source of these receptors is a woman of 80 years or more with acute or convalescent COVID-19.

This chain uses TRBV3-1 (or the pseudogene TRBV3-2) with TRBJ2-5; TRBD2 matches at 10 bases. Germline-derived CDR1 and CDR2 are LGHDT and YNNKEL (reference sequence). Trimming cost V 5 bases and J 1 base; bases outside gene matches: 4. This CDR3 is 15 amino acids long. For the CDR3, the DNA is TGTGCCAGCAGCATCGGACTAGCGGCCCAAGAGACCCAGTACTTC. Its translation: CASSIGLAAQETQYF.

The CDR3 sequence: CASRNGQGDNEQFF. The DNA of the CDR3 is TGTGCCAGCAGAAATGGACAGGGAGACAATGAGCAGTTCTTC. The rearrangement joins TRBV6-5 to TRBJ2-1, with 8 nucleotides matching TRBD1. Trimming took 6 bases from V and 5 from J; bases not matched to a gene: 6. This CDR3 is built from 14 residues. CDR1 and CDR2 (germline): MNHEY, SVGAGI.

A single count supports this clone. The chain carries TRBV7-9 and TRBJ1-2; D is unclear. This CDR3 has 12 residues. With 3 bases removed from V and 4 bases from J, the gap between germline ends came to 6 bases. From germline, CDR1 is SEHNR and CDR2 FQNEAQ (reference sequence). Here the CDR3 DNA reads TGTGCCAGCAGCTTTCCCGGCTATGGCTACACCTTC. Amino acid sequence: CASSFPGYGYTF.

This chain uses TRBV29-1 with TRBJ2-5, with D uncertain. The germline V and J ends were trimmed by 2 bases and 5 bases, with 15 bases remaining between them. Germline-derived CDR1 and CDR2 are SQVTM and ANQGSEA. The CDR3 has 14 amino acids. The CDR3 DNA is TGCAGCGTTGAAACCCCAGATTGGTCGGAGACCCAGTACTTC. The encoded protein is CSVETPDWSETQYF.